The present T cell receptor (beta chain) was sequenced within a study of early T cells in non-severe SARS-CoV-2 infection. Study as a whole: The input, bulk RNA from unsorted whole blood, was sequenced, and chains were unpaired. Study results and caveats: VDJdb matching skewed toward anti-spike CD8 responses, missing private and CD4 specificities.

This clonotype was counted at least ten times. Its specificity is unknown. The TCR library protocol attached unique molecular identifiers to the individual cDNA molecules. MiXCR, run by TCRdb on the 5' RACE reads, gives a single entry per CDR3 protein. The sample lists 45,000 to 55,000 distinct CDR3 sequences; roughly 6.5% were seen once. Germline V gene data show CDR1 as MNHEY and CDR2 as SVGAGI. Trimming shortened V by 5 bases and J by 9 bases, and 17 bases separated the two germline ends. The CDR3 consists of 15 residues. The J gene is TRBJ1-6, the V gene TRBV6-5; weak D call: TRBD1 (6 bases). The sample was whole blood. The sequence was collected from an adult who was a healthcare worker with PCR-confirmed SARS-CoV-2 infection or an uninfected control (not recorded which). The CDR3 region is CASSKQGPFGSPLHF. CDR3 bases: TGTGCCAGCAGTAAACAGGGACCCTTCGGTTCACCCCTCCACTTT.